The 32 T cell receptor beta chains below were found in one sample sequenced in a study of cytomegalovirus exposure and HLA in healthy donors. The primer mix had 60 Vbeta and 13 Jbeta primers. Libraries were prepared by immunoSEQ multiplex PCR; TCRdb keeps only in-frame clonotypes and omits some of them. This sample carries fewer than 200,000 clones, more than 65% of them seen once, and the ten largest clones take roughly 1.5%. Input material: PBMCs. These receptors all stem from a male donor in good health and CMV-seronegative.

The V and J genes are TRBV5-8 and TRBJ2-3; 11 nucleotides agree with TRBD2. After removal of 3 bases from V and 6 bases from J, the junction contained 9 bases not matched to a gene. CDR1 and CDR2 (germline): SGHTS, YDEGEE. The CDR3 extends over 16 amino acids. CDR3 sequence: CASSSATSGIADTQYF. CDR3 bases: TGTGCCAGCAGCTCAGCGACTAGCGGGATAGCCGATACGCAGTATTTT.

V is TRBV19 and J is TRBJ2-1, with 10 bases matching TRBD2. V dropped 3 bases and J dropped 4; count of bases not matched to a gene: 3. The CDR3 runs to 15 residues. Germline loops: CDR1 LNHDA, CDR2 SQIVND (reference sequence). Here the CDR3 DNA reads TGTGCCAGTAGTATCCTAGCGGGAGAGTACAATGAGCAGTTCTTC. Translating it yields CASSILAGEYNEQFF.

The gene calls are TRBV14 and TRBJ2-7; D is perhaps TRBD2 (5 bases). Germline lookup yields CDR1 SGHDN and CDR2 FVKESK. This CDR3 spans 14 amino acids. The germline V and J ends were trimmed by 5 bases and 3 bases, with 14 bases remaining between them. CDR3 coding DNA: TGTGCCAGCAGCGAAGGGTTGCGGGTCTACGAGCAGTACTTC. It codes for CASSEGLRVYEQYF.

The rearrangement uses TRBV4-3 and TRBJ2-1; 9 nucleotides match TRBD1. The J segment lost 7 bases and the V segment lost 1 base, leaving 11 bases of the junction unmatched. Germline V lookup: CDR1 LGHNA, CDR2 YSLEER. The CDR3 loop spans 17 amino acids. CDR3 residues: CASSQVPGTGIRNEQFF. CDR3 bases: TGCGCCAGCAGCCAAGTGCCCGGGACAGGGATTAGGAATGAGCAGTTCTTC.

This clone is medium-sized (0.01 to 0.1%) in the sample. J is TRBJ2-3 and V is TRBV6-4, with 10 nucleotides matching TRBD1. Trimming at V came to 2 bases and at J to 4 bases, leaving 0 bases not matched to a gene. The CDR3 loop spans 14 amino acids. Germline V lookup: CDR1 MRHNA, CDR2 SNTAGT. The CDR3 DNA follows: TGTGCCAGCAGTGACGGACAGGGGGCAGATACGCAGTATTTT. It is translated as CASSDGQGADTQYF.

This chain connects TRBV30 to TRBJ1-5; TRBD1 is a possible D gene (5 bases). Germline-derived CDR1 and CDR2 are GTSNPN and SVGIG (reference sequence). V dropped 5 bases and J dropped 2 bases, with 16 bases sitting between them. CDR3 size: 15 residues. The CDR3 is CAWERGARGNQPQHF. CDR3 nucleotide sequence: TGTGCCTGGGAACGTGGGGCACGGGGCAATCAGCCCCAGCATTTT.

V is TRBV28 and J is TRBJ2-7, with no clear D. Germline-derived CDR1 and CDR2 are MDHEN and SYDVKM. V dropped 5 bases and J dropped 4 bases, with 9 bases sitting between them. This CDR3 region has 12 residues. CDR3 bases: TGTGCCAGCAGTCTAAAGAAATACGAGCAGTACTTC. This encodes CASSLKKYEQYF.

This rearrangement joins TRBV7-2 to TRBJ2-3; 7 nucleotides align to TRBD2. J lost 0 bases, V lost 3 bases, and 3 bases had no gene match. Germline-derived CDR1 and CDR2 are SGHTA and FQGNSA. The CDR3 covers 15 residues. The CDR3 here is CASSFAGVSTDTQYF. For the CDR3, the DNA is TGTGCCAGCAGCTTCGCGGGAGTTAGCACAGATACGCAGTATTTT.

This CDR3 is CASSPTRTGMGEQYF. For the CDR3, the DNA is TGTGCCAGCAGTCCAACAAGGACAGGCATGGGGGAGCAGTACTTC. This chain uses TRBV27 with TRBJ2-7; 7 bases line up with TRBD1. Germline trimming cut 5 bases from V and 7 bases from J; bases unmatched to any gene: 14. CDR3 length: 15 amino acids. Germline V gene lookup returns CDR1 MNHEY and CDR2 SMNVEV (reference sequence).

J is TRBJ1-4 and V is TRBV18; TRBD1 agrees at 8 bases. The CDR3 is 15 amino acids. In germline, CDR1 is KGHSH, CDR2 LQKENI. Trimming removed 2 bases from V and 7 bases from J; junction bases left unmatched: 6. This CDR3 is CASSPGDRGIEKLFF. Here the CDR3 DNA reads TGTGCCAGCTCACCAGGAGACAGGGGCATTGAAAAACTGTTTTTT.

On this clone: A junction end diverges from the germline sequence, so it may reflect a read error. In nucleotides, the CDR3 is TGTGCCAGCAGATCACACAGCACAGATATGCAGTATTTT. It specifies CASRSHSTDMQYF. The chain has TRBV6-5 and TRBJ2-3; no reliable D call. This CDR3 spans 13 amino acids. In germline, CDR1 is MNHEY, CDR2 SVGAGI.

The V gene is TRBV7-2, the J gene TRBJ2-7; unclear D gene. V gave up 0 bases and J gave up 2 bases, with 5 bases separating them. Germline V lookup: CDR1 SGHTA, CDR2 FQGNSA. CDR3 length: 13 amino acids. The CDR3 region has the DNA TGTGCCAGCAGCTTAGCCCAGACCTACGAGCAGTACTTC. It translates to CASSLAQTYEQYF.

CDR3 protein: CASRYQGGTEAFF. DNA of the CDR3: TGTGCCAGCAGGTACCAGGGGGGCACTGAAGCTTTCTTT. This chain connects TRBV25-1 to TRBJ1-1; TRBD1 aligns across 7 bases. CDR1 is MGHDK and CDR2 is SYGVNS in the germline V gene. The CDR3 totals 13 residues. With 6 bases clipped from V and 4 bases from J, the junction kept 5 bases outside the gene matches. Full variable domain (outside the CDR3, taken from reference TRBV25-1 and TRBJ1-1): EADIYQTPRYLVIGTGKKITLECSQTMGHDKMYWYQQDPGMELHLIHYSYGVNSTEKGDLSSESTVSRIRTEHFPLTLESARPSHTSQYLCASRYQGGTEAFFGQGTRLTVV.

This clone has just one count. CDR3 region: CASLDRGNSPLHF. The CDR3 DNA sequence: TGTGCCAGTTTGGACAGGGGAAATTCACCCCTCCACTTT. This chain connects TRBV19 to TRBJ1-6; 9 nucleotides agree with TRBD1. V dropped 8 bases and J dropped 7; count of bases not matched to a gene: 3. From germline, CDR1 is LNHDA and CDR2 SQIVND (reference sequence). The CDR3 has 13 residues.

The chain carries TRBV19 and TRBJ2-2; weak D call: TRBD1 (5 bases). Germline-derived CDR1 and CDR2 are LNHDA and SQIVND (reference sequence). The CDR3 covers 14 residues. V was trimmed by 5 bases and J by 1 base, leaving 8 bases between them. For the CDR3, the DNA is TGTGCCAGTAGTCCCAGGGTGAACACCGGGGAGCTGTTTTTT. Residues: CASSPRVNTGELFF. The full variable domain, in which reference TRBV19 and TRBJ2-2 provide the parts outside the CDR3, is DGGITQSPKYLFRKEGQNVTLSCEQNLNHDAMYWYRQDPGQGLRLIYYSQIVNDFQKGDIAEGYSVSREKKESFPLTVTSAQKNPTAFYLCASSPRVNTGELFFGEGSRLTVL.

This chain connects TRBV6-1 to TRBJ1-2; D is ambiguous. This CDR3 has 13 residues. The germline V and J ends were trimmed by 1 base and 4 bases, with 7 bases remaining between them. Germline CDR1 and CDR2: MNHNS and SASEGT. The CDR3: CASSEGAIYGYTF. CDR3 in DNA: TGTGCCAGCAGTGAAGGGGCAATCTATGGCTACACCTTC.

This chain joins TRBV6-5 and TRBJ2-7; maybe TRBD2 (7 bases). This CDR3 comprises 13 residues. The ends were cut back, 7 bases at V and 2 bases at J, with 12 bases in the middle. Germline V CDR1 and CDR2: MNHEY, SVGAGI. This CDR3 reads CASTRGAAYEQYF. The CDR3 DNA reads TGTGCCAGCACCCGGGGGGCCGCCTACGAGCAGTACTTC.

The genes are TRBV7-2 and TRBJ2-1; 7 bases are shared with TRBD2. From germline, CDR1 is SGHTA and CDR2 FQGNSA. With V trimmed by 10 bases and J by 4 bases, 13 bases remained unmatched. The CDR3 length is 15 residues. The CDR3 protein is CATQWGGMGYNEQFF. Written as DNA, the CDR3 is TGTGCCACCCAGTGGGGGGGTATGGGATACAATGAGCAGTTCTTC.

V is TRBV27 and J is TRBJ2-1; 7 bases are a match to TRBD2. J gave up 0 bases and V 6 bases, and 5 bases lay outside the gene matches. CDR1 is MNHEY and CDR2 is SMNVEV in the germline V gene (reference sequence). The CDR3 is 15 amino acids. The CDR3 region has the DNA TGTGCCAGCAGGCTAGCGGTCAGCTCCTACAATGAGCAGTTCTTC. It translates to CASRLAVSSYNEQFF.

J is TRBJ2-3 and V is TRBV11-2; D possibly corresponds to TRBD2 (6 bases). The CDR3 totals 15 residues. V was shortened by 6 bases and J by 2 bases, with 15 bases between the two germline ends. Germline CDR1 and CDR2: SGHAT and FQNNGV. The chain's CDR3 is CASSEGIADTDTQYF. The CDR3, as DNA: TGTGCCAGCAGTGAAGGGATAGCGGACACAGATACGCAGTATTTT.

The genes are TRBV5-4 and TRBJ1-4; 7 bases line up with TRBD1. From germline, CDR1 is SGHNT and CDR2 YYREEE (reference sequence). The trim removed 6 bases at V and 9 bases at J, leaving 11 bases unmatched. This CDR3 is built from 14 residues. The CDR3 DNA sequence: TGTGCCAGCACCCAAGGCGGGACAGAACAAAAACTGTTTTTT. The encoded protein is CASTQGGTEQKLFF.

This clone was detected only a few times. This chain links TRBV5-1 with TRBJ2-3; 8 positions match TRBD2. The CDR3 is made up of 18 amino acids. Germline CDR1 SGHRS, CDR2 YFSETQ. V shed 1 base and J 0 bases; nucleotides not matched to a gene: 10. CDR3 sequence: CASSLLAGTSASTDTQYF. The CDR3 DNA follows: TGCGCCAGCAGCTTGCTAGCGGGTACTTCCGCTAGCACAGATACGCAGTATTTT.

A few counts support this clone. The J gene is TRBJ2-1, the V gene TRBV27; 10 bases fit TRBD2. This CDR3 is 14 amino acids long. V gave up 2 bases and J gave up 5 bases; unmatched junction bases: 0. Germline V gene sequence: CDR1 MNHEY, CDR2 SMNVEV (reference sequence). In DNA, the CDR3 is TGTGCCAGCAGTTTAACTAGCGGGAACAATGAGCAGTTCTTC. Its protein is CASSLTSGNNEQFF.

V gene TRBV6-5 combines with J gene TRBJ1-5, with 7 bases matching TRBD1. The junction had 7 bases not matched to a gene; V was cut back by 0 bases and J by 5 bases. Germline V gene data show CDR1 as MNHEY and CDR2 as SVGAGI. CDR3 size: 16 residues. The CDR3 is CASSYSLDRAHQPQHF. The CDR3 DNA follows: TGTGCCAGCAGTTACTCGCTCGACAGGGCCCATCAGCCCCAGCATTTT.

The chain recombines TRBV28 with TRBJ2-7, with 11 nucleotides matching TRBD1. V lost 7 bases and J lost 3; bases outside the gene matches: 8. CDR3 size: 15 residues. CDR1 and CDR2 from the germline V gene are MDHEN and SYDVKM. The CDR3 DNA sequence: TGTGCCAGCAAGGGGGACAGGGGGATTAGCTACGAGCAGTACTTC. Residues: CASKGDRGISYEQYF.

J is TRBJ1-3 and V is TRBV19, with D unresolved. Germline V gives CDR1 LNHDA, CDR2 SQIVND (reference sequence). The CDR3 is 14 amino acids. The CDR3 nucleotides are TGTGCGAGCTCAGGATCTTTGTCTGGAAACACCATATATTTT. This sequence encodes CASSGSLSGNTIYF.

A single count supports this clone. The rearrangement uses TRBV27 and TRBJ2-7, with D perhaps TRBD2 (5 bases). The CDR3 extends over 13 amino acids. Trimming left V 6 bases short and J 0 bases short, with 9 bases between. Germline assignment: CDR1 MNHEY and CDR2 SMNVEV (reference sequence). The CDR3 here is CASRGLDSYEQYF. CDR3 bases: TGTGCCAGCAGAGGACTGGACTCCTACGAGCAGTACTTC.

CDR3 region: CASSPGQGIFEQYF. In nucleotides, the CDR3 is TGTGCCAGCAGCCCTGGACAGGGGATCTTCGAGCAGTACTTC. The chain links TRBV5-6 to TRBJ2-7; TRBD1 agrees at 9 bases. The length of the CDR3 is 14 residues. CDR1 is SGHDT, CDR2 YYEEEE, per germline. J lost 6 bases, V lost 4 bases, and 8 bases had no gene match.

The chain has TRBV30 and TRBJ1-5; D is perhaps TRBD1 (5 bases). The germline CDR1 and CDR2 sequences are GTSNPN and SVGIG (reference sequence). This CDR3 comprises 15 residues. V was shortened by 0 bases and J by 0 bases, with 9 bases between the two germline ends. The CDR3 sequence is CAWSVPGNSNQPQHF. The DNA of the CDR3 is TGTGCCTGGAGTGTTCCAGGGAATAGCAATCAGCCCCAGCATTTT.

The gene calls are TRBV5-4 and TRBJ1-5, with D possibly TRBD1 on 6 matching bases. CDR3 size: 19 residues. Germline CDR1 SGHNT, CDR2 YYREEE (reference sequence). V lost 3 bases and J 0 bases, leaving 22 bases between the germline ends. The CDR3 DNA reads TGTGCCAGCAGCTACTCCCCGGGCAGGGGAGTTGGTAGCAATCAGCCCCAGCATTTT. The encoded protein is CASSYSPGRGVGSNQPQHF.

V and J are TRBV7-3 and TRBJ1-1; TRBD1 agrees at 9 bases. J gave up 4 bases and V 5 bases, and 2 bases lay outside the gene matches. This CDR3 is 13 amino acids long. Per the germline V gene, CDR1 is SGHTA and CDR2 is FQGTGA. The CDR3 protein is CASSKDRGTEAFF. CDR3 sequence (DNA): TGTGCCAGCAGCAAGGACAGGGGCACTGAAGCTTTCTTT.

The genes are TRBV5-6 and TRBJ2-2, with a tentative D call TRBD1 (5 bases). This CDR3 has 17 residues. CDR1 is SGHDT, CDR2 YYEEEE, per germline. The ends were cut back, 1 base at V and 0 bases at J, with 13 bases in the middle. The CDR3 is CASSLFGAVANTGELFF. The CDR3 DNA is TGTGCCAGCAGCTTGTTTGGGGCGGTGGCGAACACCGGGGAGCTGTTTTTT.